One sample yielded the 29 T cell receptor beta chains listed below, sequenced in a study of identical twins. From the 5' RACE reads, TCRdb called clonotypes with MiXCR, one entry per CDR3 protein. In the table there are 200,000 to 250,000 distinct CDR3 sequences, about 10% of which are singletons. Source material: memory T cells sorted from blood. The source is a man aged 45-65 years in good health.

This clonotype was counted only a few times. The chain joins TRBV20-1 to TRBJ2-7, with 7 positions matching TRBD1. CDR3 length: 12 amino acids. CDR1 is DFQATT, CDR2 SNEGSKA, per germline (reference sequence). V trimming: 4 bases; J trimming: 6 bases; junction bases outside the gene matches: 6. Written as DNA, the CDR3 is TGCAGTGCTACCCGACAGGGCCCCGAGCAGTACTTC. It encodes CSATRQGPEQYF.

In this sample, this clonotype turned up a few times. The gene calls are TRBV5-5 and TRBJ2-1; no definite D call. V was cut by 1 base and J by 0 bases, with 11 bases left in between. The CDR3 has 16 amino acids. Germline loops: CDR1 SGHKS, CDR2 YYEKEE (reference sequence). The chain's CDR3 is CASSLSLYPSYNEQFF. The CDR3 DNA follows: TGTGCCAGCAGCTTGAGCCTCTACCCCTCCTACAATGAGCAGTTCTTC.

The V gene is TRBV15, the J gene TRBJ2-7, with 7 nucleotides matching TRBD2. Germline V gives CDR1 LNHNV, CDR2 YYDKDF (reference sequence). There are 15 residues in the CDR3. The J segment lost 1 base and the V segment lost 1 base, leaving 4 bases of the junction unmatched. For the CDR3, the DNA is TGTGCCACCAGCAGAGGACCAGCGGGGTCCTACGAGCAGTACTTC. It translates to CATSRGPAGSYEQYF.

This clonotype was seen at least ten times. V and J are TRBV20-1 and TRBJ1-6; no reliable D call. The CDR3 covers 15 residues. Looked up from germline, CDR1 is DFQATT and CDR2 is SNEGSKA (reference sequence). V was clipped by 1 base and J by 5 bases, with 12 bases between them. This CDR3 reads CSARVPGENNSPLHF. CDR3 nucleotide sequence: TGCAGTGCTAGAGTACCGGGCGAGAATAATTCACCCCTCCACTTT.

This clonotype was seen a few times. A clone one base away is much larger, so this may be a read error. V usage is TRBV20-1 and J usage is TRBJ2-7, with 7 positions matching TRBD1. The CDR3 covers 15 residues. Per the germline V gene, CDR1 is DFQATT and CDR2 is SNEGSKA (reference sequence). V was pared by 4 bases and J by 5 bases, with 14 bases of the junction left unmatched. DNA of the CDR3: TGCAGTGCTACTGCCGGGGACAGTGTTTTCGACGAGCAGTACTTC. Translated: CSATAGDSVFDEQYF.

This clonotype was counted a few times. V usage is TRBV4-1 and J usage is TRBJ2-3; TRBD1 is a possible D gene (5 bases). Trimming stripped 1 base from V and 3 bases from J, with 11 bases between. CDR1 and CDR2 (germline): MGHRA, YSYEKL. CDR3 length: 15 residues. CDR3 DNA: TGCGCCAGCAGCCAAGGCCAGGGTGGGACAGATACGCAGTATTTT. This translates into CASSQGQGGTDTQYF.

The chain links TRBV10-3 to TRBJ2-7; 7 bases map to TRBD2. The CDR3 runs to 14 residues. V was pared by 7 bases and J by 3 bases, with 9 bases of the junction left unmatched. Germline V gene data show CDR1 as ENHRY and CDR2 as SYGVKD. CDR3 nucleotide sequence: TGTGCCATCAAGGGGAGGGTTGTTAGCTACGAGCAGTACTTC. Its protein product is CAIKGRVVSYEQYF.

V and J are TRBV20-1 and TRBJ1-2; the D is unclear. CDR3 length: 13 residues. V was cut by 5 bases and J by 3 bases, with 13 bases left in between. Germline loops: CDR1 DFQATT, CDR2 SNEGSKA (reference sequence). CDR3 region: CSAPRADDYGYTF. The CDR3 bases are TGCAGTGCTCCCCGGGCCGACGACTATGGCTACACCTTC.

There are many counts of this clonotype. The rearrangement uses TRBV4-3 and TRBJ2-2; D gene unclear. Germline-derived CDR1 and CDR2 are LGHNA and YSLEER. V lost 1 base, J lost 1 base, and 7 bases lay in between. CDR3 size: 15 residues. This CDR3 reads CASSQGVMNTGELFF. The DNA of the CDR3 is TGCGCCAGCAGCCAAGGAGTTATGAACACCGGGGAGCTGTTTTTT.

This clonotype was found many times. The chain joins TRBV28 to TRBJ2-7, with D tentatively TRBD1 (6 bases). Germline V lookup: CDR1 MDHEN, CDR2 SYDVKM. Trimming left V 2 bases short and J 3 bases short, with 8 bases between. This CDR3 is 13 amino acids long. The CDR3 sequence is CASSLRQDYEQYF. DNA for the CDR3: TGTGCCAGCAGTTTACGACAGGACTACGAGCAGTACTTC. The whole variable domain, filled in from reference TRBV28 and TRBJ2-7, reads DVKVTQSSRYLVKRTGEKVFLECVQDMDHENMFWYRQDPGLGLRLIYFSYDVKMKEKGDIPEGYSVSREKKERFSLILESASTNQTSMYLCASSLRQDYEQYFGPGTRLTVT.

This chain uses TRBV29-1 with TRBJ1-4, with D unclear. The CDR3 sequence is 12 residues long. The germline V gene has CDR1 SQVTM and CDR2 ANQGSEA. V was cut by 6 bases and J by 1 base, with 6 bases left in between. The CDR3, as DNA: TGCAGCGTCGAGGTAACTAATGAAAAACTGTTTTTT. Residues: CSVEVTNEKLFF. The entire variable domain, with the rest obtained from reference TRBV29-1 and TRBJ1-4, is as follows: SAVISQKPSRDICQRGTSLTIQCQVDSQVTMMFWYRQQPGQSLTLIATANQGSEATYESGFVIDKFPISRPNLTFSTLTVSNMSPEDSSIYLCSVEVTNEKLFFGSGTQLSVL.

The chain has TRBV6-2 or TRBV6-3 and TRBJ1-6; 9 nucleotides agree with TRBD1. Germline V gives CDR1 MNHEY, CDR2 SVGEGT. The CDR3 is 15 amino acids. V lost 2 bases, J lost 10 bases, and 6 bases stayed unmatched. The CDR3 DNA is TGTGCCAGCAGTTACCTGGGACAGGGAAGATCACCCCTCCACTTT. This encodes CASSYLGQGRSPLHF.

This clonotype was recorded many times. V is TRBV7-2 and J is TRBJ2-5; the D gene is possibly TRBD2 (6 bases). This CDR3 is built from 13 residues. The germline CDR1 and CDR2 sequences are SGHTA and FQGNSA. V was pared by 4 bases and J by 5 bases, with 11 bases between. The CDR3 sequence: CASSWSEGETQYF. The CDR3 bases are TGTGCCAGCAGCTGGTCGGAGGGGGAGACCCAGTACTTC.

The sample holds a few counts of this clonotype. The chain couples TRBV14 to TRBJ1-1, with D maybe TRBD1 (6 bases). Germline V lookup: CDR1 SGHDN, CDR2 FVKESK. The CDR3 is 18 amino acids. With 0 bases removed from V and 0 bases from J, the gap between germline ends came to 17 bases. The CDR3 loop reads CASSQDKGQLPMNTEAFF. CDR3 DNA sequence: TGTGCCAGCAGCCAAGATAAGGGACAACTACCCATGAACACTGAAGCTTTCTTT.

A few counts support this clonotype. The V gene is TRBV27, the J gene TRBJ2-2; D is perhaps TRBD2 (6 bases). The CDR3 is made up of 14 amino acids. V lost 7 bases and J 6 bases, leaving 15 bases between the germline ends. Germline V gene lookup returns CDR1 MNHEY and CDR2 SMNVEV (reference sequence). The CDR3 is CASKQDYRAGELFF. The DNA of the CDR3 is TGTGCCAGCAAACAGGACTATAGGGCCGGGGAGCTGTTTTTT.

This clonotype was seen repeatedly, ten times or more. The chain is built from TRBV5-1 and TRBJ2-5; D uncertain. Trimming cost V 2 bases and J 2 bases, with 7 bases left between them. Germline V CDR1 and CDR2: SGHRS, YFSETQ. The CDR3 runs to 13 residues. This chain's CDR3 is CASSFEYQETQYF. CDR3 coding DNA: TGCGCCAGCAGCTTCGAATATCAAGAGACCCAGTACTTC.

In its sample, this clonotype was seen many times. The rearrangement uses TRBV7-9 and TRBJ2-7; D may be TRBD1 or TRBD2 (5 bases each). Germline CDR1 reads SEHNR; CDR2 reads FQNEAQ (reference sequence). The CDR3 sequence is 14 residues long. V dropped 8 bases and J dropped 6 bases, with 20 bases sitting between them. The CDR3 loop reads CASAGTLGEAEQYF. The CDR3 DNA reads TGTGCCAGCGCCGGGACGTTGGGAGAAGCCGAGCAGTACTTC. The complete variable domain, with remaining parts taken from reference TRBV7-9 and TRBJ2-7, reads DTGVSQNPRHKITKRGQNVTFRCDPISEHNRLYWYRQTLGQGPEFLTYFQNEAQLEKSRLLSDRFSAERPKGSFSTLEIQRTEQGDSAMYLCASAGTLGEAEQYFGPGTRLTVT.

This clonotype showed up just a few times. The chain couples TRBV4-1 to TRBJ2-5, with 8 bases that match TRBD2. Germline-derived CDR1 and CDR2 are MGHRA and YSYEKL. V was pared by 5 bases and J by 3 bases, with 14 bases of the junction left unmatched. This CDR3 comprises 17 residues. The CDR3 protein is CASSKKGHSGEKETQYF. The CDR3 DNA is TGCGCCAGCAGCAAAAAAGGACATAGCGGGGAGAAAGAGACCCAGTACTTC.

This clonotype was recorded at least ten times. The V and J genes are TRBV12-3 or TRBV12-4 and TRBJ1-5; D is ambiguous. V lost 2 bases and J lost 0, with 14 bases in between. This CDR3 region has 17 residues. The CDR3 is CASSLMTGYRSNQPQHF. CDR3 coding DNA: TGTGCCAGCAGTTTAATGACGGGTTACCGTAGCAATCAGCCCCAGCATTTT.

The V gene is TRBV3-1, the J gene TRBJ2-7; D is undetermined. Germline CDR1 LGHDT, CDR2 YNNKEL (reference sequence). The germline V and J ends were trimmed by 4 bases and 5 bases, with 12 bases remaining between them. The CDR3 contains 13 residues. CDR3 loop: CASSLRPVHEQYF. The CDR3 nucleotides are TGTGCCAGCAGCCTGAGGCCAGTCCACGAGCAGTACTTC.

V and J are TRBV7-8 and TRBJ2-7; 7 nucleotides line up with TRBD1. The ends lost 5 bases at V and 5 bases at J; junction bases unmatched: 12. This CDR3 region has 15 residues. Germline CDR1 SGHVS, CDR2 FQNEAQ. In DNA, the CDR3 is TGTGCCAGCAGCCTCGGCCAGGGGGTGATCCACGAGCAGTACTTC. This codes for CASSLGQGVIHEQYF.

There are many counts of this clonotype. V is TRBV7-8 and J is TRBJ2-3, with 8 bases lining up with TRBD2. CDR3 length equals 17 residues. Germline CDR1 is SGHVS and CDR2 is FQNEAQ. J was trimmed by 1 base and V by 5 bases; bases with no gene match: 11. This CDR3 reads CASSLRAWRGGTDTQYF. CDR3 coding DNA: TGTGCCAGCAGCCTGAGGGCTTGGCGGGGGGGCACAGATACGCAGTATTTT. Looking up the rest from reference TRBV7-8 and TRBJ2-3 gives the full variable domain: GAGVSQSPRYKVAKRGQDVALRCDPISGHVSLFWYQQALGQGPEFLTYFQNEAQLDKSGLPSDRFFAERPEGSVSTLKIQRTQQEDSAVYLCASSLRAWRGGTDTQYFGPGTRLTVL.

This clonotype showed up many times. The V call is TRBV10-3, the J call TRBJ2-3; possibly TRBD1 for D (5 bases). The germline CDR1 and CDR2 sequences are ENHRY and SYGVKD. The CDR3 runs to 14 residues. Deletions cut 3 bases from V and 2 bases from J, with 9 bases between. The CDR3 spells CAISDAGNTDTQYF. The DNA of the CDR3 is TGTGCCATCAGTGATGCAGGGAACACAGATACGCAGTATTTT.

J is TRBJ1-2 and V is TRBV4-3; possible D gene TRBD1, 5 bases. Trimming left V 4 bases short and J 4 bases short, with 16 bases between. CDR1 is LGHNA, CDR2 YSLEER, per germline. The CDR3 extends over 15 amino acids. CDR3 in amino acids: CASSPSFSGSYGYTF. The CDR3 bases are TGCGCCAGCAGCCCAAGCTTCTCAGGGAGCTATGGCTACACCTTC.

This clonotype was counted ten times or more. J is TRBJ1-1 and V is TRBV4-3, with 8 bases fitting TRBD1. Germline trimming cut 1 base from V and 11 bases from J; bases unmatched to any gene: 9. Germline V lookup: CDR1 LGHNA, CDR2 YSLEER. The CDR3 is made up of 14 amino acids. The CDR3 bases are TGCGCCAGCAGCCAAGTAAGGCAGGGGGCAGGTGCTTTCTTT. Translation: CASSQVRQGAGAFF.

The CDR3 spells CSAPQGGYSNQPQHF. Written as DNA, the CDR3 is TGCAGTGCTCCGCAAGGAGGTTATAGCAATCAGCCCCAGCATTTT. The chain couples TRBV20-1 to TRBJ1-5; D remains ambiguous. The CDR3 totals 15 residues. Germline-derived CDR1 and CDR2 are DFQATT and SNEGSKA (reference sequence). The V end lost 5 bases, the J end lost 0 bases, and 14 bases lay between the germline ends.

The sample holds many counts of this clonotype. The V and J genes are TRBV28 and TRBJ1-1; D remains unclear. Germline CDR1 MDHEN, CDR2 SYDVKM. With 2 bases removed from V and 5 bases from J, the gap between germline ends came to 6 bases. This CDR3 spans 12 amino acids. The CDR3: CASSLPGTEAFF. The CDR3 DNA reads as TGTGCCAGCAGTTTACCGGGTACTGAAGCTTTCTTT. The whole variable domain, remainder taken from reference TRBV28 and TRBJ1-1, is DVKVTQSSRYLVKRTGEKVFLECVQDMDHENMFWYRQDPGLGLRLIYFSYDVKMKEKGDIPEGYSVSREKKERFSLILESASTNQTSMYLCASSLPGTEAFFGQGTRLTVV.

V and J are TRBV6-1 and TRBJ2-1; 12 bases map to TRBD2. CDR3 length: 16 amino acids. V gave up 2 bases and J gave up 8 bases; unmatched junction bases: 7. Germline V CDR1 and CDR2: MNHNS, SASEGT. CDR3 loop: CASSERRTSGIHEQFF. In DNA, the CDR3 is TGTGCCAGCAGTGAAAGGCGGACTAGCGGGATTCATGAGCAGTTCTTC.

This clonotype was seen ten or more times. The chain couples TRBV20-1 to TRBJ2-3; 7 bases line up with TRBD1. After removal of 6 bases from V and 8 bases from J, the junction contained 17 bases not matched to a gene. CDR1 and CDR2 (germline): DFQATT, SNEGSKA (reference sequence). This CDR3 has 15 amino acids. CDR3 protein: CSAAPATGTSGTQYF. The CDR3 nucleotides are TGCAGTGCCGCCCCGGCGACAGGGACCTCCGGTACGCAGTATTTT.